This entry concerns a single T cell receptor (beta chain). As processed by the authors: How many nucleated cells were present was estimated from reference gene primer amplification. The method was immunoSEQ multiplex PCR; TCRdb's version includes in-frame clones alone and lacks a portion of them. V and J calls and clone size follow that table, whereas D and trimming were derived from the DNA. Here the sample spans approximately 350,000 clones, around 88% being singletons. The sample belongs to a study of blood T cell repertoires in COVID-19. Overall study context: The United States, Italy and Spain were the sources of the acute and convalescent COVID-19 samples. Sample material is recorded as cDNA or gDNA derived from T cells, B-cell-depleted T cells, or PBMCs.

CDR3 length: 15 residues. Germline trimming cut 6 bases from V and 4 bases from J; bases unmatched to any gene: 10. Germline CDR1 is KGHSH and CDR2 is LQKENI. The TCR comes from a young man with active or convalescent COVID-19. V usage is TRBV18 and J usage is TRBJ1-1, with 8 bases that match TRBD1. The sequenced sample was peripheral blood. CDR3 nucleotide sequence: TGTGCCAGCTCCCCCGGACAGGGAGGGACCACTGAAGCTTTCTTT. Translated, it gives CASSPGQGGTTEAFF.